This TCR beta chain was identified during a study of PD-L1 blockade in urothelial cancer. The wider study: At 3 weeks (second dose) and 6 weeks after starting treatment, blood was analyzed. Median T cell yield per blood sample was 110,000 to 150,000 cells.

This clone was seen a few times. Indicated time point: pretreatment peripheral blood. There are 15 residues in the CDR3. V gave up 0 bases and J gave up 3 bases; unmatched junction bases: 2. Per the germline V gene, CDR1 is SGHVS and CDR2 is FQNEAQ. The data were produced by immunoSEQ multiplex PCR, yet TCRdb's version contains in-frame clones alone and is incomplete. The sample lists approximately 50,000 clones, 86% seen once, with approximately 21% in the top ten. The clonotype comes from a man aged 55 to 69 with urothelial cancer. The material sequenced was PBMCs, taken around atezolizumab (anti-PD-L1) treatment. This sequence joins TRBV7-8 and TRBJ1-5; 7 nucleotides line up with TRBD1. In DNA form, the CDR3 reads TGTGCCAGCAGCTTAGCGGGACAGCCCAATCAGCCCCAGCATTTT. Translation gives CASSLAGQPNQPQHF.